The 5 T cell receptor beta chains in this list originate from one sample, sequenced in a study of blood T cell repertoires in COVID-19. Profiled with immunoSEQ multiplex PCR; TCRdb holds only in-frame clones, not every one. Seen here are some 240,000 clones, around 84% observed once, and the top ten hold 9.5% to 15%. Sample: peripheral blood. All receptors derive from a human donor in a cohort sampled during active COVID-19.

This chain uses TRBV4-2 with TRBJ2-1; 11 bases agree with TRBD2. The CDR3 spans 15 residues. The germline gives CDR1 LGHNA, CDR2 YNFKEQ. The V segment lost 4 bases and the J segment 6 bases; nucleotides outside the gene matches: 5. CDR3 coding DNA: TGTGCCAGCAGCCCCGGGACTAGCGGATTCAATGAGCAGTTCTTC. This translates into CASSPGTSGFNEQFF.

In nucleotides, the CDR3 is TGTGCCAGCAGTTTGCTTCCTAGCTCCTATAATTCACCCCTCCACTTT. Residues: CASSLLPSSYNSPLHF. This sequence joins TRBV28 and TRBJ1-6; unclear D gene. Germline V gene lookup returns CDR1 MDHEN and CDR2 SYDVKM. V was pared by 3 bases and J by 0 bases, with 9 bases between. The CDR3 is 16 residues long.

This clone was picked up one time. The CDR3: CASSGWARRTSGSIPKNIQYF. The CDR3 DNA reads as TGTGCCAGCAGTGGGTGGGCTCGTAGGACTAGCGGGAGTATCCCCAAAAACATTCAGTACTTC. The chain is built from TRBV27 and TRBJ2-4, with 13 bases lining up with TRBD2. CDR3 length: 21 amino acids. Germline CDR1 and CDR2: MNHEY and SMNVEV (reference sequence). With V trimmed by 5 bases and J by 2 bases, 18 bases remained unmatched.

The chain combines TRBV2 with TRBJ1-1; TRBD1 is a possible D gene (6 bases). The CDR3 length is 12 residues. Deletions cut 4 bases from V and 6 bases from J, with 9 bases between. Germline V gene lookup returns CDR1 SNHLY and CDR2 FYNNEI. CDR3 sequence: CASSGTASEAFF. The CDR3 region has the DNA TGTGCCAGCAGTGGGACAGCCTCTGAAGCTTTCTTT.

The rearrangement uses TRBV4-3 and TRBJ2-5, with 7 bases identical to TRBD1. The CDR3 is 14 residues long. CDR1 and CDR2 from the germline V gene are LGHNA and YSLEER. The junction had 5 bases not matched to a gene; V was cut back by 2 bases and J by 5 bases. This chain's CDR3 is CASSQQGVEETQYF. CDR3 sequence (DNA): TGCGCCAGCAGCCAACAGGGGGTGGAGGAGACCCAGTACTTC.